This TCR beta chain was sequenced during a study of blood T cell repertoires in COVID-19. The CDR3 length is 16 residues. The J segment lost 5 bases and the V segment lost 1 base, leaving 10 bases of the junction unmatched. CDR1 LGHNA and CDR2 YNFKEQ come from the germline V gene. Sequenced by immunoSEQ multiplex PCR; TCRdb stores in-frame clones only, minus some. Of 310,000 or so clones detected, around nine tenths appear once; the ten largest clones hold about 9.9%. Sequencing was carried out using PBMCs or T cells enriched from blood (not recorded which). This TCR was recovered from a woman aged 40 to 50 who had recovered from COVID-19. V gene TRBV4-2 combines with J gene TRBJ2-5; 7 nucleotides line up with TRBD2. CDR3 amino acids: CASSQAGGFGRETQYF. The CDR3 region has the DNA TGTGCCAGCAGCCAAGCCGGGGGGTTCGGTAGGGAGACCCAGTACTTC.